The table lists the clone carrying this T cell receptor (beta chain) with a few counts. Its antigen is not known. The source of the sample is a study of post-analysis software for immune sequencing data. Whole-study context: Relapsing-remitting, secondary progressive and progressive-relapsing courses of multiple sclerosis were included.

Every TCR beta cDNA library bore unique molecular identifiers. A population of roughly 0.9 to 11 million T cells gave rise to approximately 500,000 cDNA molecules. TCRdb re-called the PCR reads through MiXCR, storing one row per CDR3 protein. The top ten hold roughly 4.5% of the sample, which has 750,000 to 900,000 distinct CDR3 sequences, under 60% seen once. Study-wide results and caveats: Those with multiple sclerosis, the patient group, showed significantly lower normalized Chao1 diversity than controls.

The sample consisted of blood. This TCR derives from a girl aged 10-17 years with multiple sclerosis.

The CDR3 sequence: CASSLAFEQYF. The CDR3 DNA reads TGTGCCAGCAGCTTAGCTTTCGAGCAGTACTTC. This chain joins TRBV11-1 and TRBJ2-7; no reliable D call. V was shortened by 0 bases and J by 6 bases, with 3 bases between the two germline ends. Germline CDR1 reads SGHAT; CDR2 reads FQDESV (reference sequence). The CDR3 loop spans 11 amino acids.